Below, 5 T cell receptor beta chains from the same sample are listed, as sequenced in a study of blood T cells in healthy people across ages. A sample-barcoded 5' primer and a J-beta primer mix were used in a second PCR of about 7 to 12 cycles. TCRdb re-derived calls from the 5' RACE reads in MiXCR, one entry per CDR3 protein. The sample carries 600,000 to 850,000 distinct CDR3 sequences, about 40% recorded once. Sequencing used blood. Source of these receptors: a woman in her sixties or seventies in good health.

This sequence joins TRBV10-3 and TRBJ2-5; TRBD2 agrees at 8 bases. Germline V lookup: CDR1 ENHRY, CDR2 SYGVKD. The CDR3 totals 14 residues. J was trimmed by 1 base and V by 10 bases; bases with no gene match: 8. The CDR3 nucleotides are TGTGCCACCACGGTAGCGGGATCCCAAGAGACCCAGTACTTC. Amino acid sequence: CATTVAGSQETQYF.

This chain joins TRBV6-2 or TRBV6-3 and TRBJ2-1, with TRBD2 matching over 12 bases. Trimming took 2 bases from V and 13 from J; bases not matched to a gene: 18. The germline gives CDR1 MNHEY, CDR2 SVGEGT. The CDR3 length is 18 residues. CDR3 sequence reads: CASSYPRWASGRAHPQFF. CDR3 DNA: TGTGCCAGCAGTTACCCCCGGTGGGCTAGCGGGAGGGCCCACCCTCAGTTCTTC.

This clonotype was counted between two and nine times. The chain employs TRBV27 and TRBJ2-1; 7 nucleotides match TRBD2. There are 15 residues in the CDR3. V shed 3 bases and J 3 bases; nucleotides not matched to a gene: 5. CDR1 MNHEY and CDR2 SMNVEV come from the germline V gene (reference sequence). The CDR3 reads CASSFGGTNYNEQFF. As DNA, the CDR3 is TGTGCCAGCAGTTTCGGGGGGACCAACTACAATGAGCAGTTCTTC.

V usage is TRBV7-2 and J usage is TRBJ2-3; 11 bases are shared with TRBD2. The CDR3 is made up of 16 amino acids. Trimming removed 2 bases from V and 4 bases from J; junction bases left unmatched: 5. The germline V gene encodes CDR1 SGHTA and CDR2 FQGNSA. This chain's CDR3 is CASSLKLAGAADTQYF. The DNA of the CDR3 is TGTGCCAGCAGCTTAAAACTAGCGGGAGCGGCAGATACGCAGTATTTT.

In its sample, this clonotype was seen many times. This chain links TRBV12-3 or TRBV12-4 with TRBJ1-2; a weak D match, TRBD1 (6 bases). CDR3 length equals 17 residues. V lost 8 bases and J lost 4, with 26 bases in between. The CDR3 coding sequence is TGTGCCAGCTATCTGAAGATTCTAGGGGGACACTTCTATGGCTACACCTTC. Protein sequence: CASYLKILGGHFYGYTF.